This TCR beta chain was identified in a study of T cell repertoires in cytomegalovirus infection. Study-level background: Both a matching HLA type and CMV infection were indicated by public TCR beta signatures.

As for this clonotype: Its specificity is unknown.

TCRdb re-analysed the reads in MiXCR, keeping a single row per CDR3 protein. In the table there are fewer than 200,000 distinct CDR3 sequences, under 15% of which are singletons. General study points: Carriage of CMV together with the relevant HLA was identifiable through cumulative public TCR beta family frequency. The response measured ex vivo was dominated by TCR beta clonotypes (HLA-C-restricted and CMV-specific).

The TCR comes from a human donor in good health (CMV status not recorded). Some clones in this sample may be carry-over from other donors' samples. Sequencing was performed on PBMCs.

The CDR3 sequence: CASSNYLSPLHF. CDR3 nucleotide sequence: TGTGCCAGCAGCAACTATCTTTCACCCCTCCACTTT. V usage is TRBV7-2 and J usage is TRBJ1-6; D ambiguous. Germline V gene lookup returns CDR1 SGHTA and CDR2 FQGNSA. V lost 5 bases and J lost 9, with 8 bases in between. This CDR3 has 12 residues.